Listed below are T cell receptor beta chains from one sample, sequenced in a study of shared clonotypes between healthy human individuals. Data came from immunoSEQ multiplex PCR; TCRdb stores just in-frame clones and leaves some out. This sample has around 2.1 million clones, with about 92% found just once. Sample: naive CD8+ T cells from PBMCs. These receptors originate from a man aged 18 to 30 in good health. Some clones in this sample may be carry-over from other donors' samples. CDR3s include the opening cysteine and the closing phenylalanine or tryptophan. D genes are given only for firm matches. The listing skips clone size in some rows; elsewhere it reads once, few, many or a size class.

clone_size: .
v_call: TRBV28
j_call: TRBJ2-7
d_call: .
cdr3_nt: TGTGCCAGCAGCTACCGAGGGCAGGGGACCCCAACCTACGAGCAGTACTTC
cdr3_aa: CASSYRGQGTPTYEQYF

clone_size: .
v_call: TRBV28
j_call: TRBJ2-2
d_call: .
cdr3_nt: TGTGCCAGCAGTTTCTCCGGGGTTCCGGCCGGGGAGCTGTTTTTT
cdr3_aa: CASSFSGVPAGELFF

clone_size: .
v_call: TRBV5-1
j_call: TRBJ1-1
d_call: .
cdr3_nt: TGCGCCAGCAGCTTACCTCCCAGGGGCACTGAAGCTTTCTTT
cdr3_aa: CASSLPPRGTEAFF

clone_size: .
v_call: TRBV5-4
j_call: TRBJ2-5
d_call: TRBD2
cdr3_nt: TGTGCCAGCAGCTGGGGGACTAGCGGGGTCGTTTTAGGCGGTGGAGAGACCCAGTACTTC
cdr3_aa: CASSWGTSGVVLGGGETQYF

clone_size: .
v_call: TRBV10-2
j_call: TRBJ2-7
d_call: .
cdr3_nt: TGCGCCAGCAGTGAGTTAGGGTCCGGGGGCGAGCAGTACTTC
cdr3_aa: CASSELGSGGEQYF

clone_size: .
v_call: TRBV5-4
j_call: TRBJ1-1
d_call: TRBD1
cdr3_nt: TGTGCCAGCAGCGTATCAGGGGGCCTGAACACTGAAGCTTTCTTT
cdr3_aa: CASSVSGGLNTEAFF

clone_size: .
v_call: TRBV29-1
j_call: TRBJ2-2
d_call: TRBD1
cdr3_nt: TGCAGCGTTCGGGACAGGTTTGGCGGGGAGCTGTTTTTT
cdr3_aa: CSVRDRFGGELFF

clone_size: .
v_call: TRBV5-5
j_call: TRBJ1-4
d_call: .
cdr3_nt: TGTGCCAGGAGGGGGAGAAAACTGTTTTTT
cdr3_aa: CARRGRKLFF

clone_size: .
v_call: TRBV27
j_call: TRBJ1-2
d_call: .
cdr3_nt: TGTGCCAGCAGTCCAGACCCGGGGTCTTATGGCTACACCTTC
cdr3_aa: CASSPDPGSYGYTF

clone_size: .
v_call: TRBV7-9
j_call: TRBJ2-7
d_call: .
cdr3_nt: TGTGCCAGCAGCGATACAGGGCGCGAGCAGTACTTC
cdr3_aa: CASSDTGREQYF

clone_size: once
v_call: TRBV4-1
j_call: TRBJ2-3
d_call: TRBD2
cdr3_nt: TGCGCCAGCAGCCAAGATCCTCCTAGCGGAGAAACAGATACGCAGTATTTT
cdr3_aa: CASSQDPPSGETDTQYF

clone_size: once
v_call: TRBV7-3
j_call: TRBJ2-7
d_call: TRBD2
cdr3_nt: TGTGCCAGCAGGTCACCAGGCACTAGCGGGAGTGGGTTCTACGAGCAGTACTTC
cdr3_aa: CASRSPGTSGSGFYEQYF

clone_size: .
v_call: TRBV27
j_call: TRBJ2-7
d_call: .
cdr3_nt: TGTGCCAGCAGTCTTCGGGGTTACGAGCAGTACTTC
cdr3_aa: CASSLRGYEQYF

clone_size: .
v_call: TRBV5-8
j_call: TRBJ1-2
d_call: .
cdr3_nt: TGTGCCAGCAGCTTGTTCTTTGGCAGCACCGAGAAAAACTATGGCTACACCTTC
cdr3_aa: CASSLFFGSTEKNYGYTF

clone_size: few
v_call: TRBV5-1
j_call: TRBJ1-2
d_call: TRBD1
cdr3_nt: TGCGCCAGCAGCTTGGCTCTAGGACAGGCCAATAACTATGGCTACACCTTC
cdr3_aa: CASSLALGQANNYGYTF

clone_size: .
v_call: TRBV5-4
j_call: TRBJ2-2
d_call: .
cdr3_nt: TGTGCCTTCCTCCGAGGGGGGGAGCTGTTTTTT
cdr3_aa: CAFLRGGELFF

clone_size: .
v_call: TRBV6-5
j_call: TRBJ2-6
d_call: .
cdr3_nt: TGTGCCAGCAGTACCTCTGGGGCCAACGTCCTGACTTTC
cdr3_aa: CASSTSGANVLTF

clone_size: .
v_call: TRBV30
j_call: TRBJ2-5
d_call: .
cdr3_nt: TGTGCCTGGAGTGTACCAGGGACCGAGACCCAGTACTTC
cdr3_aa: CAWSVPGTETQYF

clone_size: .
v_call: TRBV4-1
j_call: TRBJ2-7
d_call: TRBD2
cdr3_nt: TGCGCCAGCAGCCTCGGGACTAGCGGGAGGGATCGATACGAGCAGTACTTC
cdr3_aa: CASSLGTSGRDRYEQYF

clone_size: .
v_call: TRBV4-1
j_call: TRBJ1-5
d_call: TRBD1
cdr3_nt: TGCGCCAGCAGCCAGGACGGGACAGGTTACGGAAATCAGCCCCAGCATTTT
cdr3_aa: CASSQDGTGYGNQPQHF

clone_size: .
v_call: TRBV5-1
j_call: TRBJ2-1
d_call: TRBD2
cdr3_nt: TGCGCCAGCAGCTTGGCGGTGACTAGCGGGACGGATGAGCAGTTCTTC
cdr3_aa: CASSLAVTSGTDEQFF

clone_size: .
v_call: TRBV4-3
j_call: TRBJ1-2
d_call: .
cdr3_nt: TGCGCCAGCAGCGGGGACGCCACGGATTACTATGGCTACACCTTC
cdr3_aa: CASSGDATDYYGYTF

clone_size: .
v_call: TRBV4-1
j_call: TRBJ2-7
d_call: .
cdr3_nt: TGCGCCAGCAGGCCCACGGTTTCGGAATACTACGAGCAGTACTTC
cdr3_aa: CASRPTVSEYYEQYF

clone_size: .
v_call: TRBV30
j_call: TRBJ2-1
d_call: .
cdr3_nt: TGTGCCTGTAAGGGGAGGACTGGAGAGTTCTTC
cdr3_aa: CACKGRTGEFF

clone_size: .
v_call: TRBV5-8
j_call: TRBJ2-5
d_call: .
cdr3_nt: TGTGCCAGCAGCCCGCCCCCGACAGGAGCGGAGACCCAGTACTTC
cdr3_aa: CASSPPPTGAETQYF

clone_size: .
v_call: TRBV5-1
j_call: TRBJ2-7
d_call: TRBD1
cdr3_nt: TGCGCCAGCAGCTTCGACAGGGATCGTACCTACGAGCAGTACTTC
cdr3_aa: CASSFDRDRTYEQYF

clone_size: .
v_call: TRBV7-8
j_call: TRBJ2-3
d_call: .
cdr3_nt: TGTGCCAGCAGCTTAGATTCGGACGCGGGAGATACGCAGTATTTT
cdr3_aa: CASSLDSDAGDTQYF

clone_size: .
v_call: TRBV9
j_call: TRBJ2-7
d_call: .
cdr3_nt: TGTGCCAGCAGCTCGGGGTCCCATGGGAACTACGAGCAGTACTTC
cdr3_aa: CASSSGSHGNYEQYF

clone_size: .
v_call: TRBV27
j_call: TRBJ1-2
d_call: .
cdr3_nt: TGTGCCAGCAGTTTATTTGGGGCTAACTATGGCTACACCTTC
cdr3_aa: CASSLFGANYGYTF

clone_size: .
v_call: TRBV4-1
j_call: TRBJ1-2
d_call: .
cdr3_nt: TGCGCCAGCAGCCAAGAGGCAGGGAGTTATGGCTACACCTTC
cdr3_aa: CASSQEAGSYGYTF

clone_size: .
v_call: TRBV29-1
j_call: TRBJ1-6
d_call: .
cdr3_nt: TGCAGCGCCGTGGACAGCTCAGACGCTAATTCACCCCTCCACTTT
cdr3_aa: CSAVDSSDANSPLHF

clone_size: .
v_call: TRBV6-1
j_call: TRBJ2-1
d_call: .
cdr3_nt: TGTGCCAGCATTACTGGCAGTCCTTACAATGAGCAGTTCTTC
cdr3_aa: CASITGSPYNEQFF

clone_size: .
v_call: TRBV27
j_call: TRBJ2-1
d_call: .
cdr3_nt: TGTGCCAGCAGTTTATCCCCCGGGACCCCCTACAATGAGCAGTTCTTC
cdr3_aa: CASSLSPGTPYNEQFF

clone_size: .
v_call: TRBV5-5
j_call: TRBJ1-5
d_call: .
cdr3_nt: TGTGCCAGCAGCTTGGGAGATAATCAGCCCCAGCATTTT
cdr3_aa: CASSLGDNQPQHF

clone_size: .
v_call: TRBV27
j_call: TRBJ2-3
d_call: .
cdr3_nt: TGTGCCAGCAGTATGGGCCTTTCCCTTGGAGCAGATACGCAGTATTTT
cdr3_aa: CASSMGLSLGADTQYF

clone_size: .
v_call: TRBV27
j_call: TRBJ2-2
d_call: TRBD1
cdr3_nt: TGTGCCAGTTGGGACAGGGTTGGAACCGGGGAGCTGTTTTTT
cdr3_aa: CASWDRVGTGELFF

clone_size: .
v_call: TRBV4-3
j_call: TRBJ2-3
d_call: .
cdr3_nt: TGCGCCAGCAGCCAGGAGCCCAGAACAGATACGCAGTATTTT
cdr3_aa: CASSQEPRTDTQYF

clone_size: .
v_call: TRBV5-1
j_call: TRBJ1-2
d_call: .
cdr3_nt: TGCGCCAGCAGCTTGGCGCGGGACTATGGCTACACCTTC
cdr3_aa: CASSLARDYGYTF

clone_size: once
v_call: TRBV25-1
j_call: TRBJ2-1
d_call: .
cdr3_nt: TGTGCCAGCACCCCGGGGCACGGTGAGCAGTTCTTC
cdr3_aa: CASTPGHGEQFF

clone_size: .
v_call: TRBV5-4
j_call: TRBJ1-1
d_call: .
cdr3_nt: TGTGCCAGCAGCTTGGGAGGGGGAATGAACACTGAAGCTTTCTTT
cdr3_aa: CASSLGGGMNTEAFF

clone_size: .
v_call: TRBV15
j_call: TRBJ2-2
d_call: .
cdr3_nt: TGTGCCACCAGCAGCCGGGGAACTAGCCCCGGGGAGCTGTTTTTT
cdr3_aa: CATSSRGTSPGELFF